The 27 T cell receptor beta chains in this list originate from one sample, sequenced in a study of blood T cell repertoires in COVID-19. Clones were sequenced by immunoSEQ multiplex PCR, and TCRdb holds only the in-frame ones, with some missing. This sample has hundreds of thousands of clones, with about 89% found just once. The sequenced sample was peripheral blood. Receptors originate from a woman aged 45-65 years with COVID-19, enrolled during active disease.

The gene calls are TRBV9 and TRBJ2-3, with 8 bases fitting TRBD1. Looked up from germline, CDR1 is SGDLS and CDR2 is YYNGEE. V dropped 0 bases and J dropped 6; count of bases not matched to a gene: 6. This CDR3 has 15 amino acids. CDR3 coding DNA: TGTGCCAGCAGCGTAGGTACAGGGGGGCGGGATACGCAGTATTTT. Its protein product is CASSVGTGGRDTQYF.

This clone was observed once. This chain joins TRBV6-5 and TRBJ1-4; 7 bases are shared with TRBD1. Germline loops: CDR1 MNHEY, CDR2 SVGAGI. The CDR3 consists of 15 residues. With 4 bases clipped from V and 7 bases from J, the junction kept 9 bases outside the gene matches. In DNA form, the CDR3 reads TGTGCCAGCAGTTGGGGACAGTTTTCAGGTGAAAAACTGTTTTTT. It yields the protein CASSWGQFSGEKLFF.

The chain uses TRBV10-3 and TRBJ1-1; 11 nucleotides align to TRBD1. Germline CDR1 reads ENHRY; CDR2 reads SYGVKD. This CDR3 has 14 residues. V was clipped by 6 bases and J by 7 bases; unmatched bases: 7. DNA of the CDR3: TGTGCCATCAGGGACGGACAGGGGGCGATTGAAGCTTTCTTT. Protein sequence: CAIRDGQGAIEAFF.

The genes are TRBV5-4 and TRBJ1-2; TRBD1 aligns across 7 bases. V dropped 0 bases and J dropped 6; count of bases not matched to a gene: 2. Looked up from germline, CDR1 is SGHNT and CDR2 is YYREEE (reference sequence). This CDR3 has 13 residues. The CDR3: CASSLDRGDGYTF. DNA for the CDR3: TGTGCCAGCAGCTTGGACAGGGGAGATGGCTACACCTTC.

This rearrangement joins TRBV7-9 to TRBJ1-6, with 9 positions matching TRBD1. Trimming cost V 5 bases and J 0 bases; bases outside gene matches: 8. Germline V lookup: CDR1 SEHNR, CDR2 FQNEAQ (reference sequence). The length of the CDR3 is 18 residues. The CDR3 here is CASSGTGGEGSYNSPLHF. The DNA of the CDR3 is TGTGCCAGCAGCGGCACAGGGGGCGAGGGCTCCTATAATTCACCCCTCCACTTT. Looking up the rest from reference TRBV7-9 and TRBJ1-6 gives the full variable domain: DTGVSQNPRHKITKRGQNVTFRCDPISEHNRLYWYRQTLGQGPEFLTYFQNEAQLEKSRLLSDRFSAERPKGSFSTLEIQRTEQGDSAMYLCASSGTGGEGSYNSPLHFGNGTRLTVT.

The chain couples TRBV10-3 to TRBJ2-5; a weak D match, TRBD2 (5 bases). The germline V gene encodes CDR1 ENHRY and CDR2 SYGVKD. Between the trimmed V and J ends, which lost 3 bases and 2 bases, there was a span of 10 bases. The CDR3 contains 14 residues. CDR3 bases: TGTGCCATCAGTGACCGGCCGGGGCAAGAGACCCAGTACTTC. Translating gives CAISDRPGQETQYF.

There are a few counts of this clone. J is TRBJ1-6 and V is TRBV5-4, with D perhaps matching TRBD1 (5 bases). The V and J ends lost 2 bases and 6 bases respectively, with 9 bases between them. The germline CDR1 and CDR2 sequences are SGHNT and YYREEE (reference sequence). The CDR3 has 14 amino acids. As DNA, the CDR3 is TGTGCCAGCAGCTTCGGGACTGTTAATTCACCCCTCCACTTT. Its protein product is CASSFGTVNSPLHF.

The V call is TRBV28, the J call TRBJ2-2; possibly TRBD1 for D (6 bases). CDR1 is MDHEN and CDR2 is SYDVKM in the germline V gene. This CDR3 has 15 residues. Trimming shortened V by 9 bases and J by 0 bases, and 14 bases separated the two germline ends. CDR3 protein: CASVDRAPNTGELFF. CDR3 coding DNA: TGTGCCAGTGTGGACAGAGCTCCGAACACCGGGGAGCTGTTTTTT.

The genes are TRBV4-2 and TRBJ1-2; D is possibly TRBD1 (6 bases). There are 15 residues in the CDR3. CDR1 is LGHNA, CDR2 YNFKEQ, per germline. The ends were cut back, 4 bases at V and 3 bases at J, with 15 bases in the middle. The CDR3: CASSLGPGHDYGYTF. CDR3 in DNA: TGTGCCAGCAGCCTTGGACCGGGACACGACTATGGCTACACCTTC.

In DNA, the CDR3 is TGTGCCAGCAGGTCCGGAGGCTACGAGCAGTACTTC. It codes for CASRSGGYEQYF. This chain connects TRBV7-9 to TRBJ2-7, with D possibly TRBD2 on 5 matching bases. Trimming removed 6 bases at V and 3 bases at J, with 9 bases between. The CDR3 has 12 residues. Germline CDR1 SEHNR, CDR2 FQNEAQ (reference sequence).

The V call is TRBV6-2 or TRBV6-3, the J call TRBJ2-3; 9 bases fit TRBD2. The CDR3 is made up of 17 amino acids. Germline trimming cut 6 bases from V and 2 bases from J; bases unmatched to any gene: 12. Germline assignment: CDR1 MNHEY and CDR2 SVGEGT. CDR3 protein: CASSPRLAVAFTDTQYF. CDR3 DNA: TGTGCCAGCAGCCCTCGACTAGCGGTGGCTTTCACAGATACGCAGTATTTT.

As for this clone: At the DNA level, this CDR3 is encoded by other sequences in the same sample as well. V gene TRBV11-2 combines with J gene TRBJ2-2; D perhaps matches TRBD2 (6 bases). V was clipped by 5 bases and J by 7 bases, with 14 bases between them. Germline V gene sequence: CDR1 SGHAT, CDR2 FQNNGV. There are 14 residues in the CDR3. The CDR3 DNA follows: TGTGCCAGCAGCCCACTTACTAGCAGCGGGGAGCTGTTTTTT. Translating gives CASSPLTSSGELFF.

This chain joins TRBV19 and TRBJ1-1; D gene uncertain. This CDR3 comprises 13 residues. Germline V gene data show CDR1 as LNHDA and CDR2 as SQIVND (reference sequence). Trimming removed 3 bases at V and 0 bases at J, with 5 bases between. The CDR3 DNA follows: TGTGCCAGTAGTATCAGGTTGAACACTGAAGCTTTCTTT. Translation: CASSIRLNTEAFF.

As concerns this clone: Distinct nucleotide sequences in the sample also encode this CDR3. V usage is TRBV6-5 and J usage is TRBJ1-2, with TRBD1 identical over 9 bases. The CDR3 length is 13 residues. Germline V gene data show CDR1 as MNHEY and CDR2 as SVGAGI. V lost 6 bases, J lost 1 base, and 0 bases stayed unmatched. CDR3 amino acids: CASRDRGNYGYTF. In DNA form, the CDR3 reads TGTGCCAGCAGGGACAGGGGTAACTATGGCTACACCTTC.

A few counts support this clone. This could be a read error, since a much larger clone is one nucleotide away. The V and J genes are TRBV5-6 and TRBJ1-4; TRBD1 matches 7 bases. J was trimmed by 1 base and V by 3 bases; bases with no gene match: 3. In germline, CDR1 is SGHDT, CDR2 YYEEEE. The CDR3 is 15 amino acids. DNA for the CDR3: TGTGCCAGCAGCTCCCGACAGGGAACTAATGAAAAACTGTTTTTT. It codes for CASSSRQGTNEKLFF.

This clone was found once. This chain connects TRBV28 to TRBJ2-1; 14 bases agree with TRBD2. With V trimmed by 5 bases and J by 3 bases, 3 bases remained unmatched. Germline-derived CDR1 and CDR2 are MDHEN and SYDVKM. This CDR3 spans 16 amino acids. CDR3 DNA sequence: TGTGCCAGCAGTGGGACTAGCGGGGGTATCTACAATGAGCAGTTCTTC. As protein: CASSGTSGGIYNEQFF.

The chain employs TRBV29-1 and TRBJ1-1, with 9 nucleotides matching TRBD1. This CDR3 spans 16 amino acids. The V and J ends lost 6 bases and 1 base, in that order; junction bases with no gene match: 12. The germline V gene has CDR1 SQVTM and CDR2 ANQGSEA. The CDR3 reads CSVYRGQLIRNTEAFF. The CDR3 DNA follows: TGCAGCGTCTACAGGGGGCAATTGATTCGGAACACTGAAGCTTTCTTT.

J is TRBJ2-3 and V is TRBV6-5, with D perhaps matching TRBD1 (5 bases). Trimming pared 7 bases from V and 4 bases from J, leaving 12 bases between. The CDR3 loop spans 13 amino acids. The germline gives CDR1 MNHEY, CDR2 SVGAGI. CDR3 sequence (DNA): TGTGCCAGCACCCCCAGACAGTCAGATACGCAGTATTTT. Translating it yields CASTPRQSDTQYF.

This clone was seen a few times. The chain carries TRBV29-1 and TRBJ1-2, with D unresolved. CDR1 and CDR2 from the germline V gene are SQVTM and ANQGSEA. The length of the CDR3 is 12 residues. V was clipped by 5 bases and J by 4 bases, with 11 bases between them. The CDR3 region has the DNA TGCAGCGTTTCCGAGGGAAGCTATGGCTACACCTTC. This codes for CSVSEGSYGYTF.

CDR3 in DNA: TGTGCCAGCAGCCAAGACAGAAGCTCTGGAAACACCATATATTTT. Amino acid sequence: CASSQDRSSGNTIYF. The J gene is TRBJ1-3, the V gene TRBV3-1 (or the pseudogene TRBV3-2); D remains unclear. The CDR3 spans 15 residues. The V end was cut by 0 bases, the J end by 0 bases, with 6 bases between. Looked up from germline, CDR1 is LGHDT and CDR2 is YNNKEL (reference sequence).

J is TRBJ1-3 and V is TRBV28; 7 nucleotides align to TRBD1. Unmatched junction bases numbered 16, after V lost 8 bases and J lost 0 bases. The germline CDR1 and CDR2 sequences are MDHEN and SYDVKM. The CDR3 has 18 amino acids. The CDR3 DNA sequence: TGTGCCAGCTCCAACAGGGGACAACTTCTGCCCTCTGGAAACACCATATATTTT. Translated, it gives CASSNRGQLLPSGNTIYF.

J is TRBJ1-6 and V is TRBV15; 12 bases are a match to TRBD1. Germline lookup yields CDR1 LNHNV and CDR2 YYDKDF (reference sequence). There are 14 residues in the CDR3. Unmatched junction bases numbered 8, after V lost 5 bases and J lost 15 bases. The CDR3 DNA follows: TGTGCCACCAGCCGGGGACAGGGGGCACGTAACCTCCACTTT. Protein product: CATSRGQGARNLHF.

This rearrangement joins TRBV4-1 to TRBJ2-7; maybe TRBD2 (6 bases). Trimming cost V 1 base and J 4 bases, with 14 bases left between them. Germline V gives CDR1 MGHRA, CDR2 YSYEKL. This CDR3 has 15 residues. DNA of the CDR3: TGCGCCAGCAGCCAAGGCCCGGGGAGCGGGTACGAGCAGTACTTC. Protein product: CASSQGPGSGYEQYF.

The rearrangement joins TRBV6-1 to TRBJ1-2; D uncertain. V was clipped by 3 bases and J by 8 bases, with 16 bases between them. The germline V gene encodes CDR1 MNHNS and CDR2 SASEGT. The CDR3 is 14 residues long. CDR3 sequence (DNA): TGTGCCAGCAGTGACCCGAGTTCCCCGGGGGGCTACACCTTC. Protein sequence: CASSDPSSPGGYTF.

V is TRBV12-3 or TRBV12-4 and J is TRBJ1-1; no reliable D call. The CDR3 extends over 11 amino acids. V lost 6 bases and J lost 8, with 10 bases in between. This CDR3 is CASRRELEAFF. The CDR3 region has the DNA TGTGCCAGCAGGCGGGAGTTAGAAGCTTTCTTT.

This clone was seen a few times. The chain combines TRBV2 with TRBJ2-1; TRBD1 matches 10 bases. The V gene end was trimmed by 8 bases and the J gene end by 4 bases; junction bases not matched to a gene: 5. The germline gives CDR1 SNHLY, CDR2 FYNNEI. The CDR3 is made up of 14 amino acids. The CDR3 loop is CASLRDRGYNEQFF. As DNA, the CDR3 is TGTGCCAGCCTCCGGGACAGGGGATACAATGAGCAGTTCTTC.

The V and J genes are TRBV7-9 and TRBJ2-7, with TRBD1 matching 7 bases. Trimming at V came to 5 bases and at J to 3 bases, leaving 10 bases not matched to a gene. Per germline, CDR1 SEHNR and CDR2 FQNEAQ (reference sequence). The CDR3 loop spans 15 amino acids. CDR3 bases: TGTGCCAGCAGCCCGAGGGGACAGACTCTCTACGAGCAGTACTTC. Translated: CASSPRGQTLYEQYF.